Described below is a single TCR beta chain sequence and its context. CDR1 is KGHSH, CDR2 LQKENI, per germline. Trimming took off 1 base at V and 2 bases at J, with 11 bases between the two ends. The CDR3 sequence is 16 residues long. The record originates from a study of control samples from healthy donors and cancer patients. Libraries were prepared by immunoSEQ multiplex PCR; TCRdb keeps only in-frame clonotypes and omits some of them. This table has about 160,000 clones, just over 95% appearing once. This TCR was sampled from a young woman in good health. The V gene is TRBV18, the J gene TRBJ2-2; D is ambiguous. The specimen sequenced was blood. The CDR3 DNA reads as TGTGCCAGCTCACCACTGTCAGCCCTCAACACCGGGGAGCTGTTTTTT. Its translation: CASSPLSALNTGELFF.